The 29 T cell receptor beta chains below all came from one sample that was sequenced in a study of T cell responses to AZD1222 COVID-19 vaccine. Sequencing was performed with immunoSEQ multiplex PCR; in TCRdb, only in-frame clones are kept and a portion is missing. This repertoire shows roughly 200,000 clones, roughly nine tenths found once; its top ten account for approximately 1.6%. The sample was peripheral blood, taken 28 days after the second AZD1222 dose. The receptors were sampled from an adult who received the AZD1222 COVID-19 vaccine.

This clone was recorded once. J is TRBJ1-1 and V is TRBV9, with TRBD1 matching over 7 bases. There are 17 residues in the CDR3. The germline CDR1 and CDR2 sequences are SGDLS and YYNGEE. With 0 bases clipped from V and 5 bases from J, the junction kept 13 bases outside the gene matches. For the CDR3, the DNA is TGTGCCAGCAGCGTAGCCCCGTCCGACAGGGTGAGGACTGAAGCTTTCTTT. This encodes CASSVAPSDRVRTEAFF.

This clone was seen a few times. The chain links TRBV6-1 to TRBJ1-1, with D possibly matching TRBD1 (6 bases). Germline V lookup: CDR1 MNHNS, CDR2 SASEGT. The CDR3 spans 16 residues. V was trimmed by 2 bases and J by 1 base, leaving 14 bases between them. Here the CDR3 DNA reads TGTGCCAGCAGTGAAAAGCCAGGGGCACCGAACACTGAAGCTTTCTTT. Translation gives CASSEKPGAPNTEAFF.

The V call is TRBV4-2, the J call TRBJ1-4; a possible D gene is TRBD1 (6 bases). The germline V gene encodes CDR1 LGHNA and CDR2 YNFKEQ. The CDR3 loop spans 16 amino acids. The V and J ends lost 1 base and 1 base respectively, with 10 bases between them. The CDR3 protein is CASSQGRGGTNEKLFF. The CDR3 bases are TGTGCCAGCAGCCAAGGGAGGGGGGGAACTAATGAAAAACTGTTTTTT.

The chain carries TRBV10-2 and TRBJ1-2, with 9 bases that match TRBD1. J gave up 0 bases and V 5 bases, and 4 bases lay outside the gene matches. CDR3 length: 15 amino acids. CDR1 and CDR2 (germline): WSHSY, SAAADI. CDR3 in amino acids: CASSLGDRANYGYTF. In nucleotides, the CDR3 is TGCGCCAGCAGTTTGGGGGACAGGGCTAACTATGGCTACACCTTC.

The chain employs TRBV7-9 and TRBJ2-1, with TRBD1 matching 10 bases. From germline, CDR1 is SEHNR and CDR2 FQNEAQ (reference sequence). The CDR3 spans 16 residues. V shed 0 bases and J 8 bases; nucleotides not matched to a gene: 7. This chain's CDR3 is CASSLARGQGNDEQFF. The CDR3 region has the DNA TGTGCCAGCAGCTTAGCGCGGGGACAGGGGAACGATGAGCAGTTCTTC.

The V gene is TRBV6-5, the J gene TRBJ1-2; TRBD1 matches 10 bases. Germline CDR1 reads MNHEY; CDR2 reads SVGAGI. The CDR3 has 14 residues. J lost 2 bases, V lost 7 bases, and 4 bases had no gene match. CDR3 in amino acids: CASKDRGRNYGYTF. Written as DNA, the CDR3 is TGTGCCAGCAAAGACAGGGGGCGGAACTATGGCTACACCTTC.

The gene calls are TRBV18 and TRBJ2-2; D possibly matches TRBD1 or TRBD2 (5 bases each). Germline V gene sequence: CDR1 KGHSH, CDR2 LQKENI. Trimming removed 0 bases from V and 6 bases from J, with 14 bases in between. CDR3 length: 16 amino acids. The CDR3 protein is CASSPPRGIFAGELFF. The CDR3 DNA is TGTGCCAGCTCACCACCGAGGGGAATCTTCGCCGGGGAGCTGTTTTTT.

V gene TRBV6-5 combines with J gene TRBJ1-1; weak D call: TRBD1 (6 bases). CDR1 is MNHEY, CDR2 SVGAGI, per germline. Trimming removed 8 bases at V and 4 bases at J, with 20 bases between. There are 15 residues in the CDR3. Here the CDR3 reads CASLRQGPVGTEAFF. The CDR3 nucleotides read TGTGCCAGCCTAAGGCAGGGGCCTGTTGGCACTGAAGCTTTCTTT.

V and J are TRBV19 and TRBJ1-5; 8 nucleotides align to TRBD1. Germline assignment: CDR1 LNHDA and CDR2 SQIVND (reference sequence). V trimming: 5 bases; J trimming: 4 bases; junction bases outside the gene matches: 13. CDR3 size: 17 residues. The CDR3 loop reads CASSGSFRGLGNQPQHF. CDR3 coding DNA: TGTGCCAGTAGTGGCTCCTTCAGGGGGCTTGGGAATCAGCCCCAGCATTTT.

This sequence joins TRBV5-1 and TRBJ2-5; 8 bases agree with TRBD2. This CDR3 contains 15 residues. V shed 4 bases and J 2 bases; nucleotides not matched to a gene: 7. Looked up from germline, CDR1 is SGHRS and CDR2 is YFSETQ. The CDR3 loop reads CASSPVAGRQETQYF. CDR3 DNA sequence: TGCGCCAGCAGCCCCGTAGCGGGGCGACAAGAGACCCAGTACTTC.

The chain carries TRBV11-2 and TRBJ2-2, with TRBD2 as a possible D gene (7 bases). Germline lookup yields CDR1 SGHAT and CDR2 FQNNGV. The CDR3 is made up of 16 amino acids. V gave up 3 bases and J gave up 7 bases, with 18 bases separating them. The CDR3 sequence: CASSFLWGGPDGELFF. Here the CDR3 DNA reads TGTGCCAGCAGCTTTCTGTGGGGGGGCCCCGACGGGGAGCTGTTTTTT.

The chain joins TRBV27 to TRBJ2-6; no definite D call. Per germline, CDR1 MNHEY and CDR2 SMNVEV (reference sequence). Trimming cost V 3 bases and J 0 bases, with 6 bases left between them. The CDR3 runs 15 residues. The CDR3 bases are TGTGCCAGCAGTTTCCTCGGCTCTGGGGCCAACGTCCTGACTTTC. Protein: CASSFLGSGANVLTF.

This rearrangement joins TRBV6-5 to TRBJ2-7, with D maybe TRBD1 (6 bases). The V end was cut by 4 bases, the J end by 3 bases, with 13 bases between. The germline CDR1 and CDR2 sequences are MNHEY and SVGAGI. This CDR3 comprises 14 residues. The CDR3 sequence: CASSSRDTGYEQYF. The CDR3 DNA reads TGTGCCAGCAGTTCCCGGGACACAGGCTACGAGCAGTACTTC.

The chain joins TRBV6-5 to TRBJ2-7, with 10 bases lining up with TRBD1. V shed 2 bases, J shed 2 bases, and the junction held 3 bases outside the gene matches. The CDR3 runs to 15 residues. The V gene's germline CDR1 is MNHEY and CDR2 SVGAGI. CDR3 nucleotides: TGTGCCAGCAGTTACCCGGGGACAGGGGCCTACGAGCAGTACTTC. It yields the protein CASSYPGTGAYEQYF.

DNA of the CDR3: TGTGCCTGGAGTGGGACCGGGGTGCTTCAGCCCCAGCATTTT. Translation: CAWSGTGVLQPQHF. The chain links TRBV30 to TRBJ1-5; D not resolved. Per the germline V gene, CDR1 is GTSNPN and CDR2 is SVGIG (reference sequence). This CDR3 comprises 14 residues. Between the trimmed V and J ends, which lost 1 base and 6 bases, there was a span of 13 bases.

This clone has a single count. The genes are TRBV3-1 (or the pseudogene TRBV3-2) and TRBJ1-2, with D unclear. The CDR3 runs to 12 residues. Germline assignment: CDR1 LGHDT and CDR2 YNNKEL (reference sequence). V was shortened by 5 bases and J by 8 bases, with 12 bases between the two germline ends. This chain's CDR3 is CASSVRPGGYTF. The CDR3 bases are TGTGCCAGCAGCGTCAGGCCCGGCGGCTACACCTTC.

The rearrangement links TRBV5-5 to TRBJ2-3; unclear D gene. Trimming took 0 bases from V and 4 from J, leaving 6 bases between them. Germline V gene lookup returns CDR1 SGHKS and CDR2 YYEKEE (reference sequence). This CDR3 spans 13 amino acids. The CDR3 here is CASSLAPSDTQYF. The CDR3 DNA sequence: TGTGCCAGCAGCTTGGCTCCTTCAGATACGCAGTATTTT.

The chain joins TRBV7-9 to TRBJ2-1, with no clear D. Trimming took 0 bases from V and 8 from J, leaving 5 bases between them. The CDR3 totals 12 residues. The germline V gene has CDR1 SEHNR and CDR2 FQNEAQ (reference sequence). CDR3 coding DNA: TGTGCCAGCAGCTTAGCGGGGTATGAGCAGTTCTTC. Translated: CASSLAGYEQFF. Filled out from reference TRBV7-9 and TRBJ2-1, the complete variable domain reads DTGVSQNPRHKITKRGQNVTFRCDPISEHNRLYWYRQTLGQGPEFLTYFQNEAQLEKSRLLSDRFSAERPKGSFSTLEIQRTEQGDSAMYLCASSLAGYEQFFGPGTRLTVL.

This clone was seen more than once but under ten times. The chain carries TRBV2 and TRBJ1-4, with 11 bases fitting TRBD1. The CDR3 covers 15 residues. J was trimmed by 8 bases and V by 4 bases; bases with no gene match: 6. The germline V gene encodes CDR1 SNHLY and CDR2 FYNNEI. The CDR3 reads CASSGTGGSREKLFF. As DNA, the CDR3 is TGTGCCAGCAGTGGGACAGGGGGCTCGAGAGAAAAACTGTTTTTT.

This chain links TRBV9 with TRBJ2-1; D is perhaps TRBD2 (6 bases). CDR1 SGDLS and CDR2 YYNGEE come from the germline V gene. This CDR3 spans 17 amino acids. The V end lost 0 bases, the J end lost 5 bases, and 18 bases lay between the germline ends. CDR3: CASSVVGWGDLDNEQFF. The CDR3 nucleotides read TGTGCCAGCAGCGTAGTGGGGTGGGGGGACCTGGACAATGAGCAGTTCTTC. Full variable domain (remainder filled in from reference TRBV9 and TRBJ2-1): DSGVTQTPKHLITATGQRVTLRCSPRSGDLSVYWYQQSLDQGLQFLIQYYNGEERAKGNILERFSAQQFPDLHSELNLSSLELGDSALYFCASSVVGWGDLDNEQFFGPGTRLTVL.

CDR3 protein: CAWSEGPASSYNEQFF. The CDR3 bases are TGTGCCTGGAGTGAGGGTCCAGCATCGTCCTACAATGAGCAGTTCTTC. This chain uses TRBV30 with TRBJ2-1; D unclear. CDR3 length: 16 residues. Germline V gene lookup returns CDR1 GTSNPN and CDR2 SVGIG (reference sequence). The ends were cut back, 1 base at V and 1 base at J, with 14 bases in the middle. The whole variable domain, remainder taken from reference TRBV30 and TRBJ2-1, is SQTIHQWPATLVQPVGSPLSLECTVEGTSNPNLYWYRQAAGRGLQLLFYSVGIGQISSEVPQNLSASRPQDRQFILSSKKLLLSDSGFYLCAWSEGPASSYNEQFFGPGTRLTVL.

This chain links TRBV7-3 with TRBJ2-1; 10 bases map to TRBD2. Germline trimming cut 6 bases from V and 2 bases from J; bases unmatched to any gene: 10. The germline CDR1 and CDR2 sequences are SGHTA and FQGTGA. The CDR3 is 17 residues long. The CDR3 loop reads CASSHGRLAGPYNEQFF. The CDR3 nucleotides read TGTGCCAGCAGTCACGGCCGACTAGCGGGCCCCTACAATGAGCAGTTCTTC.

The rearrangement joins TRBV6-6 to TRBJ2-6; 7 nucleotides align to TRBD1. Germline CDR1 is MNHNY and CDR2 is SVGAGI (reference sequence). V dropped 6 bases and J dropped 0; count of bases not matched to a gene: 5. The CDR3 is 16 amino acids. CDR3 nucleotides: TGTGCCAGCAGGGAGACAGGGTCCTCTGGGGCCAACGTCCTGACTTTC. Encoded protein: CASRETGSSGANVLTF.

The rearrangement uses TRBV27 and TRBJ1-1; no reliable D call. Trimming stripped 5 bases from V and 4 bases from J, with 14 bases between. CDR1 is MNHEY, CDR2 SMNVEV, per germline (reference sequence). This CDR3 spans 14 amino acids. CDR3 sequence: CASSPLAQSTEAFF. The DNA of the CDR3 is TGTGCCAGCAGTCCACTTGCCCAATCCACTGAAGCTTTCTTT.

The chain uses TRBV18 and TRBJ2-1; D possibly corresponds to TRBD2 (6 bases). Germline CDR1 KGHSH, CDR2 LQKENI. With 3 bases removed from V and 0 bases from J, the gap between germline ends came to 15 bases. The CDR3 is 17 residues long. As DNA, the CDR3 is TGTGCCAGCTCACCCGTGGCGGGGTCGAGCTCCTACAATGAGCAGTTCTTC. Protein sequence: CASSPVAGSSSYNEQFF. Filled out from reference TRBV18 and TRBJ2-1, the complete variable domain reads NAGVMQNPRHLVRRRGQEARLRCSPMKGHSHVYWYRQLPEEGLKFMVYLQKENIIDESGMPKERFSAEFPKEGPSILRIQQVVRGDSAAYFCASSPVAGSSSYNEQFFGPGTRLTVL.

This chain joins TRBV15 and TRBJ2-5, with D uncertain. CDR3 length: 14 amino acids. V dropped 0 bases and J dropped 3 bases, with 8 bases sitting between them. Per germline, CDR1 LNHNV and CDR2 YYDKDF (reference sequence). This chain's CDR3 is CATSRDRAEETQYF. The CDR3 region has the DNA TGTGCCACCAGCAGAGATAGGGCAGAAGAGACCCAGTACTTC.

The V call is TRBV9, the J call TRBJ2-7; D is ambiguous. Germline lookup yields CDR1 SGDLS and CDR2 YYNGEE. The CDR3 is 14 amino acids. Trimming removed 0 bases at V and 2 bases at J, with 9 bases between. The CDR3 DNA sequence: TGTGCCAGCAGCGTAGAACCGAACACCTACGAGCAGTACTTC. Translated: CASSVEPNTYEQYF. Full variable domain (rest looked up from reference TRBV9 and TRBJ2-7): DSGVTQTPKHLITATGQRVTLRCSPRSGDLSVYWYQQSLDQGLQFLIQYYNGEERAKGNILERFSAQQFPDLHSELNLSSLELGDSALYFCASSVEPNTYEQYFGPGTRLTVT.

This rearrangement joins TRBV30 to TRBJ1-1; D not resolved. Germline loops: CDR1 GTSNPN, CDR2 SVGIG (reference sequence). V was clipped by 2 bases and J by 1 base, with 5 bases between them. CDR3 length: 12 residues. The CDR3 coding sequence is TGTGCCTGGAGTCCTGGGAACACTGAAGCTTTCTTT. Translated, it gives CAWSPGNTEAFF. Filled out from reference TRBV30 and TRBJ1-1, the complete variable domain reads SQTIHQWPATLVQPVGSPLSLECTVEGTSNPNLYWYRQAAGRGLQLLFYSVGIGQISSEVPQNLSASRPQDRQFILSSKKLLLSDSGFYLCAWSPGNTEAFFGQGTRLTVV.

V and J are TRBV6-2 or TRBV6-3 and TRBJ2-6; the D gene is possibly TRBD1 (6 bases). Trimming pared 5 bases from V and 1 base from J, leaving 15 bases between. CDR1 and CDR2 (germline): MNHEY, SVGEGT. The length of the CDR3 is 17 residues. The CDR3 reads CASSPPWGLSGANVLTF. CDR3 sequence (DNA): TGTGCCAGCAGTCCCCCTTGGGGGCTTTCTGGGGCCAACGTCCTGACTTTC.